This TCR beta chain was recorded in a study of cytomegalovirus exposure and HLA in healthy donors. J was trimmed by 5 bases and V by 0 bases; bases with no gene match: 3. CDR3 length: 15 amino acids. CDR1 is SGHNT and CDR2 is YYREEE in the germline V gene (reference sequence). The PCR contained 60 Vbeta and 13 Jbeta primers. Assay used: immunoSEQ multiplex PCR; TCRdb lists only in-frame clones, some missing. The sample holds 200,000 to 300,000 clones, 82% seen once. The V call is TRBV5-4, the J call TRBJ2-2; TRBD2 matches 8 bases. Sequencing was done on a sample of PBMCs. This TCR was recovered from a woman in her 40s in good health and CMV-seropositive. As DNA, the CDR3 is TGTGCCAGCAGCTTGGGTAGCGGGATGACCGGGGAGCTGTTTTTT. The encoded protein is CASSLGSGMTGELFF.